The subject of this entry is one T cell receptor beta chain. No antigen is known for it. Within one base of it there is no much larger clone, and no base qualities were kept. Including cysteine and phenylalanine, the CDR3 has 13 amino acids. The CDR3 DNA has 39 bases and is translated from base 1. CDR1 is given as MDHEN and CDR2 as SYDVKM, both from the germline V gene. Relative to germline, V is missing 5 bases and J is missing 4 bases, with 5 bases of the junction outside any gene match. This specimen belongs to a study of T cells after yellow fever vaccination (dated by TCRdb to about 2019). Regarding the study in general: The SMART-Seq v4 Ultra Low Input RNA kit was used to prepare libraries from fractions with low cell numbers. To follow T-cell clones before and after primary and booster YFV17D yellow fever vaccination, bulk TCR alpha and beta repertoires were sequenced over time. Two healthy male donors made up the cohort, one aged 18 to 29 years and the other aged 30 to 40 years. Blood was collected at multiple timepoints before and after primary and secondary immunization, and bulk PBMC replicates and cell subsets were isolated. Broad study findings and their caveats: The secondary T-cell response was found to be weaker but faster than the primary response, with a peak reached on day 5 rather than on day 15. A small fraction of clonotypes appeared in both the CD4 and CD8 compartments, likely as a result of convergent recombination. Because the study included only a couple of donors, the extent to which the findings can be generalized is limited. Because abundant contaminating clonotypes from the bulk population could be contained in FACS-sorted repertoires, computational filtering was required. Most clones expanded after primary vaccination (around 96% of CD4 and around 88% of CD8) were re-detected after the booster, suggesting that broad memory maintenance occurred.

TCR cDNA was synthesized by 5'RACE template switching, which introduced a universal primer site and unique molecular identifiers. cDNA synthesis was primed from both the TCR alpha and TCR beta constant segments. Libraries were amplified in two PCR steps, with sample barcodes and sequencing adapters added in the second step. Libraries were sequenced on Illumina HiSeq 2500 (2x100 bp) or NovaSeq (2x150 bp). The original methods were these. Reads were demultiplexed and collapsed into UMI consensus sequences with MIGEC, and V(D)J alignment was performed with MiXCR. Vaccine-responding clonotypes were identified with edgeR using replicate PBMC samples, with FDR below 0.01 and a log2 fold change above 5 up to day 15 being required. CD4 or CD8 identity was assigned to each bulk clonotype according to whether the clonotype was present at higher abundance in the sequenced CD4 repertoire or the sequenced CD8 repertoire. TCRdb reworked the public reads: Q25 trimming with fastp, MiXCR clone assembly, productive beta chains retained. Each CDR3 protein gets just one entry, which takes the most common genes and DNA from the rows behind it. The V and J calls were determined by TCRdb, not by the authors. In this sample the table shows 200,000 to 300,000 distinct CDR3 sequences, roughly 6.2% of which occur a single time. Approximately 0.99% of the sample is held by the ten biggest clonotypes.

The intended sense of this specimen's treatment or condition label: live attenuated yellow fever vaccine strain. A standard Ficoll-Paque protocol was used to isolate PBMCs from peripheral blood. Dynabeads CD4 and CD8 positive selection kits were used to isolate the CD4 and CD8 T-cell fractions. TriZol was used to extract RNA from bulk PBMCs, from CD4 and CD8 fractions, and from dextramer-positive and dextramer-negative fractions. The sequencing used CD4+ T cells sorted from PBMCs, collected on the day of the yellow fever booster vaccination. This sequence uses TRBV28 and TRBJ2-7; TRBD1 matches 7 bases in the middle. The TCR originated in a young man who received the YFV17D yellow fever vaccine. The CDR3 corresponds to CASSQGVAYEQYF. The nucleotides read TGTGCCAGCAGTCAGGGGGTCGCTTACGAGCAGTACTTC. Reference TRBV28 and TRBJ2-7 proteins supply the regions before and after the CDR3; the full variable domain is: DVKVTQSSRYLVKRTGEKVFLECVQDMDHENMFWYRQDPGLGLRLIYFSYDVKMKEKGDIPEGYSVSREKKERFSLILESASTNQTSMYLCASSQGVAYEQYFGPGTRLTVT.